This passage covers 23 T cell receptor beta chains from one sample sequenced in a study of shared clonotypes between healthy human individuals. Terminally differentiated effector memory CD45RA+ cells were left out of the naive CD8 fraction, which was CD45RO-negative and positively selected for CCR7. Profiled with immunoSEQ multiplex PCR; TCRdb holds only in-frame clones, not every one. The data contain some 2.1 million clones, about 93% of them singletons. The sequencing sample was made of naive CD8+ T cells from PBMCs. These receptors all stem from a young man in good health. Some clones in this sample may be carry-over from other donors' samples.

CDR3 in amino acids: CASSLRIPTAKNIQYF. The CDR3 nucleotides are TGTGCCAGCAGTTTAAGGATCCCTACCGCCAAAAACATTCAGTACTTC. V and J are TRBV27 and TRBJ2-4; D uncertain. There are 16 residues in the CDR3. Germline V gene data show CDR1 as MNHEY and CDR2 as SMNVEV (reference sequence). V lost 2 bases, J lost 1 base, and 12 bases lay in between.

The CDR3 region has the DNA TGTGCCAGCAAAGTATACTCACTGAACACTGAAGCTTTCTTT. Amino acids: CASKVYSLNTEAFF. The rearrangement links TRBV27 to TRBJ1-1, with D unclear. The V end lost 7 bases, the J end lost 0 bases, and 12 bases lay between the germline ends. The CDR3 is 14 residues long. The germline V gene has CDR1 MNHEY and CDR2 SMNVEV (reference sequence).

V usage is TRBV15 and J usage is TRBJ2-7; the D is unclear. V dropped 3 bases and J dropped 5 bases, with 11 bases sitting between them. The CDR3 runs 13 residues. CDR1 LNHNV and CDR2 YYDKDF come from the germline V gene (reference sequence). CDR3 residues: CATSSRFLNEQYF. In nucleotides, the CDR3 is TGTGCCACCAGCAGTCGATTTCTTAACGAGCAGTACTTC.

The rearrangement joins TRBV28 to TRBJ2-1; TRBD2 is a possible D gene (5 bases). This CDR3 region has 16 residues. V lost 4 bases and J 8 bases, leaving 21 bases between the germline ends. Per germline, CDR1 MDHEN and CDR2 SYDVKM. The CDR3 nucleotides are TGTGCCAGCAGTTCCCCCCGGGAAGCCCATTTGGATGAGCAGTTCTTC. Residues: CASSSPREAHLDEQFF.

The chain couples TRBV29-1 to TRBJ1-2; a weak D match, TRBD1 (6 bases). V dropped 6 bases and J dropped 8 bases, with 19 bases sitting between them. Looked up from germline, CDR1 is SQVTM and CDR2 is ANQGSEA. There are 13 residues in the CDR3. This CDR3 is CSVPGHPTGGYTF. For the CDR3, the DNA is TGCAGCGTCCCGGGACACCCAACGGGAGGCTACACCTTC.

In its sample, this clone was seen a few times. V and J are TRBV7-9 and TRBJ1-5; D is possibly TRBD1 (6 bases). Deletions cut 4 bases from V and 4 bases from J, with 11 bases between. This CDR3 is built from 14 residues. Germline lookup yields CDR1 SEHNR and CDR2 FQNEAQ (reference sequence). This CDR3 reads CASSSHRENQPQHF. The CDR3 bases are TGTGCCAGCAGCTCCCACAGGGAAAATCAGCCCCAGCATTTT.

The chain links TRBV7-2 to TRBJ1-2, with D possibly TRBD1 on 5 matching bases. CDR3 length: 15 amino acids. V was shortened by 5 bases and J by 5 bases, with 18 bases between the two germline ends. Germline V gene data show CDR1 as SGHTA and CDR2 as FQGNSA. This CDR3 reads CASSSLMDMVYGYTF. The CDR3 nucleotides read TGTGCCAGCAGCAGCCTGATGGACATGGTGTATGGCTACACCTTC.

The chain combines TRBV14 with TRBJ1-3; D is ambiguous. The germline V gene has CDR1 SGHDN and CDR2 FVKESK. The CDR3 is 15 residues long. Trimming took 4 bases from V and 4 from J, leaving 14 bases between them. This CDR3 reads CASSLGSPRGNTIYF. For the CDR3, the DNA is TGTGCCAGCAGCCTTGGGTCCCCGAGAGGAAACACCATATATTTT.

V and J are TRBV7-9 and TRBJ2-1; 11 nucleotides match TRBD2. The trim removed 9 bases at V and 4 bases at J, leaving 5 bases unmatched. CDR1 is SEHNR, CDR2 FQNEAQ, per germline (reference sequence). This CDR3 has 14 amino acids. The CDR3 coding sequence is TGTGCCAGTCTTGCTAGCGGGGGGTACAATGAGCAGTTCTTC. The encoded protein is CASLASGGYNEQFF.

A single count supports this clone. V is TRBV7-9 and J is TRBJ2-7, with D maybe TRBD1 (5 bases). CDR1 is SEHNR, CDR2 FQNEAQ, per germline (reference sequence). Trimming cost V 1 base and J 3 bases, with 7 bases left between them. CDR3 size: 13 residues. The DNA for the CDR3 is TGTGCCAGCAGCTTAGAGGACAACTACGAGCAGTACTTC. Translated: CASSLEDNYEQYF.

This clone has a single count. V usage is TRBV28 and J usage is TRBJ2-7, with 8 nucleotides matching TRBD2. This CDR3 has 17 amino acids. Trimming removed 5 bases from V and 0 bases from J; junction bases left unmatched: 12. CDR1 is MDHEN, CDR2 SYDVKM, per germline. The CDR3 here is CASSTKFTSGYSYEQYF. As DNA, the CDR3 is TGTGCCAGCAGTACTAAATTTACTAGCGGTTACTCCTACGAGCAGTACTTC.

The gene calls are TRBV5-1 and TRBJ2-7; D remains ambiguous. The CDR3 consists of 12 residues. Between the trimmed V and J ends, which lost 4 bases and 0 bases, there was a span of 5 bases. Germline V CDR1 and CDR2: SGHRS, YFSETQ. The CDR3 reads CASSESSYEQYF. CDR3 in DNA: TGCGCCAGCAGCGAGAGCTCCTACGAGCAGTACTTC.

A word on this clone: The same CDR3 arises from other DNA sequences in this sample as well. This chain joins TRBV2 and TRBJ2-7; 8 bases fit TRBD1. The CDR3 covers 15 residues. Germline trimming cut 0 bases from V and 2 bases from J; bases unmatched to any gene: 3. Germline loops: CDR1 SNHLY, CDR2 FYNNEI. Written as DNA, the CDR3 is TGTGCCAGCAGTGAAGCGTCGACAGGGGCCTACGAGCAGTACTTC. Translation gives CASSEASTGAYEQYF.

V gene TRBV11-3 combines with J gene TRBJ2-7; either TRBD1 or TRBD2 may fit D (6 bases each). Between the trimmed V and J ends, which lost 5 bases and 3 bases, there was a span of 17 bases. The CDR3 has 15 residues. From germline, CDR1 is SGHNT and CDR2 YENEEA. CDR3 nucleotides: TGTGCCAGCAGCCACGGGGCGGGACAAGGCTACGAGCAGTACTTC. Translating it yields CASSHGAGQGYEQYF.

The V call is TRBV27, the J call TRBJ1-2; D unclear. This CDR3 has 13 residues. CDR1 and CDR2 from the germline V gene are MNHEY and SMNVEV (reference sequence). Trimming stripped 6 bases from V and 3 bases from J, with 11 bases between. CDR3 sequence (DNA): TGTGCCAGCAGAGAGTTGGAGGACTATGGCTACACCTTC. This gives the protein CASRELEDYGYTF.

The rearrangement uses TRBV6-5 and TRBJ1-2; 12 nucleotides line up with TRBD1. The CDR3 is 16 amino acids. Germline V lookup: CDR1 MNHEY, CDR2 SVGAGI. The trim removed 4 bases at V and 1 base at J, leaving 4 bases unmatched. Here the CDR3 reads CASSWDRGQNNYGYTF. CDR3 in DNA: TGTGCCAGCAGTTGGGACAGGGGGCAGAATAACTATGGCTACACCTTC.

The chain joins TRBV28 to TRBJ1-4, with 7 bases fitting TRBD1. This CDR3 region has 16 residues. Trimming took 6 bases from V and 0 from J; bases not matched to a gene: 7. Germline lookup yields CDR1 MDHEN and CDR2 SYDVKM. The CDR3 sequence: CASRYGTVTTNEKLFF. DNA for the CDR3: TGTGCCAGCAGATACGGGACAGTGACAACTAATGAAAAACTGTTTTTT.

The chain has TRBV11-2 and TRBJ1-1, with D unresolved. Trimming left V 2 bases short and J 4 bases short, with 11 bases between. The CDR3 is 14 amino acids. Germline loops: CDR1 SGHAT, CDR2 FQNNGV. CDR3 protein: CASSLKGVGTEAFF. CDR3 DNA sequence: TGTGCCAGCAGCTTAAAGGGCGTGGGCACTGAAGCTTTCTTT.

Remarks on this clone: At one end, the junction sequence differs from germline, possibly due to a read error. The CDR3 sequence is CASSPNRGPNNGELFF. CDR3 sequence (DNA): TGTGCCAGCTCACCAAACAGGGGGCCTAACAACGGGGAGCTGTTTTTT. This chain links TRBV18 with TRBJ2-2; 9 nucleotides agree with TRBD1. CDR1 is KGHSH and CDR2 is LQKENI in the germline V gene. The CDR3 has 16 amino acids.

To note about this clone: The same CDR3 is also encoded by other DNA sequences in this sample. The rearrangement joins TRBV7-9 to TRBJ1-5, with D perhaps matching TRBD1 (6 bases). V lost 4 bases and J lost 3, with 10 bases in between. The CDR3 totals 14 residues. Germline V lookup: CDR1 SEHNR, CDR2 FQNEAQ (reference sequence). The CDR3 DNA reads TGTGCCAGCAGCTCAGGACAGCTCAATCAGCCCCAGCATTTT. Its protein is CASSSGQLNQPQHF.

Only one count was recorded for this clone. The CDR3 reads CASTMLMGPWGSEQFF. The CDR3, as DNA: TGTGCCAGCACCATGCTAATGGGGCCTTGGGGTAGTGAGCAGTTCTTC. V and J are TRBV7-9 and TRBJ2-1, with D perhaps TRBD1 (5 bases). V gave up 7 bases and J gave up 9 bases, with 25 bases separating them. The germline gives CDR1 SEHNR, CDR2 FQNEAQ (reference sequence). This CDR3 has 16 residues.

The chain combines TRBV27 with TRBJ1-1; the D gene is possibly TRBD1 (5 bases). The CDR3 is 15 residues long. Germline CDR1 is MNHEY and CDR2 is SMNVEV (reference sequence). V shed 5 bases and J shed 0 bases, with 13 bases lying between them. The CDR3 DNA reads as TGTGCCAGCAGTCTAGGGGAAGGGTTGAACACTGAAGCTTTCTTT. Translated: CASSLGEGLNTEAFF.

This chain joins TRBV6-5 and TRBJ1-2, with D unclear. The CDR3 extends over 13 amino acids. Trimming left V 5 bases short and J 5 bases short, with 12 bases between. Germline loops: CDR1 MNHEY, CDR2 SVGAGI. CDR3 sequence: CASSVGRMYGYTF. CDR3 nucleotide sequence: TGTGCCAGCAGTGTCGGACGGATGTATGGCTACACCTTC.